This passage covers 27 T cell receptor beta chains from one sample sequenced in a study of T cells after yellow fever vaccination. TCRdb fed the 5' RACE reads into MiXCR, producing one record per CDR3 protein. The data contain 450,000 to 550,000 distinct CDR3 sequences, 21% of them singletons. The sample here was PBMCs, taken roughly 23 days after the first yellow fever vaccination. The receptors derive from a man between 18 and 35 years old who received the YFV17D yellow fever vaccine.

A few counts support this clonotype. The CDR3 nucleotides are TGTGCCAGCAGTGGGTATGAAGCTTTCTTT. Protein sequence: CASSGYEAFF. The V call is TRBV2, the J call TRBJ1-1; D is unclear. CDR1 is SNHLY, CDR2 FYNNEI, per germline. The V and J ends lost 4 bases and 7 bases respectively, with 4 bases between them. CDR3 length: 10 amino acids.

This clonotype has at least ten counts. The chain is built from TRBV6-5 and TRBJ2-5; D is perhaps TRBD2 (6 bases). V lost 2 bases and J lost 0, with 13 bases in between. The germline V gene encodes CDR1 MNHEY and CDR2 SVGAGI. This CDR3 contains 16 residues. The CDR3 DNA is TGTGCCAGCAGTTACCGTCGGGGGAGCCACCAAGAGACCCAGTACTTC. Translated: CASSYRRGSHQETQYF.

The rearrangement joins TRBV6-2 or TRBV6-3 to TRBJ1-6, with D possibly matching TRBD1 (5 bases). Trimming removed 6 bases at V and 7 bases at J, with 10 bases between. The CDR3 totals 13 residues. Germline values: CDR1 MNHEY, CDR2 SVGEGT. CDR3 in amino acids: CASSRDENSPLHF. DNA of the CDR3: TGTGCCAGCAGCCGGGACGAAAATTCACCCCTCCACTTT.

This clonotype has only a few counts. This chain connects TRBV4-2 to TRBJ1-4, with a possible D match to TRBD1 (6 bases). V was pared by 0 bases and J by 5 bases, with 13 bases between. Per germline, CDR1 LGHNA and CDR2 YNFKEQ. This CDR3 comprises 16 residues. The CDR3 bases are TGTGCCAGCAGCCAAGATTTGGGGGCAGGGAATGAAAAACTGTTTTTT. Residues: CASSQDLGAGNEKLFF.

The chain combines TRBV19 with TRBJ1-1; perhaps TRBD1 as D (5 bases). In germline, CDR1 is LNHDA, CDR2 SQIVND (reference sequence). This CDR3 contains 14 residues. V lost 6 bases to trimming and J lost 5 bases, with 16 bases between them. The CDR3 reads CASRKIQGGTEAFF. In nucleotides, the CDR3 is TGTGCCAGTAGGAAAATTCAGGGAGGGACTGAAGCTTTCTTT.

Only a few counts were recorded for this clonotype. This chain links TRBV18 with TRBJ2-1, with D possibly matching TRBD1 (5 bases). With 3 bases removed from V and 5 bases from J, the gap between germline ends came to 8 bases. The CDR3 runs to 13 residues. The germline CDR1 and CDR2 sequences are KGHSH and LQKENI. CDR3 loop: CASSPLTDNEQFF. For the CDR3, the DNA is TGTGCCAGCTCACCGTTGACAGACAATGAGCAGTTCTTC.

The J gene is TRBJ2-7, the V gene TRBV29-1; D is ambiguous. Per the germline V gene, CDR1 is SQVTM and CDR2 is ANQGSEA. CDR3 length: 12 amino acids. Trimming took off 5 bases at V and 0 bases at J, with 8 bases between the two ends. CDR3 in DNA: TGCAGCGTTCGGCAGAGCTCCTACGAGCAGTACTTC. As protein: CSVRQSSYEQYF.

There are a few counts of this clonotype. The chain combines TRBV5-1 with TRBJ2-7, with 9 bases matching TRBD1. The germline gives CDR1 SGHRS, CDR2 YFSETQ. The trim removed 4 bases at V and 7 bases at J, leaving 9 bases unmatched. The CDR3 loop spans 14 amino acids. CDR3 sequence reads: CASSPGTGIDEQYV. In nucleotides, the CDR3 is TGCGCCAGCAGCCCCGGGACAGGGATCGATGAGCAGTACGTC.

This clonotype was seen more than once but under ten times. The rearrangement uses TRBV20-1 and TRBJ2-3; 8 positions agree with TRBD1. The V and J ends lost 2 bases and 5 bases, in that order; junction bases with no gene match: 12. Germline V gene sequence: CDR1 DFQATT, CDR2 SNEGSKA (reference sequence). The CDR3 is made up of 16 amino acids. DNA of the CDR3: TGCAGTGCTAGAACCCCGGGACAGGAGCCCTTAGATACGCAGTATTTT. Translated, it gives CSARTPGQEPLDTQYF.

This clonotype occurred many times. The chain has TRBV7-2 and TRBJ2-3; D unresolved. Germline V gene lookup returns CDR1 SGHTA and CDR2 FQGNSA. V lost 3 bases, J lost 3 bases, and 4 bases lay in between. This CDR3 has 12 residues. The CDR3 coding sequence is TGTGCCAGCAGCTTTCTTACAGATACGCAGTATTTT. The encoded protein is CASSFLTDTQYF. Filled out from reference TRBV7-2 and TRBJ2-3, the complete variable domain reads GAGVSQSPSNKVTEKGKDVELRCDPISGHTALYWYRQSLGQGLEFLIYFQGNSAPDKSGLPSDRFSAERTGGSVSTLTIQRTQQEDSAVYLCASSFLTDTQYFGPGTRLTVL.

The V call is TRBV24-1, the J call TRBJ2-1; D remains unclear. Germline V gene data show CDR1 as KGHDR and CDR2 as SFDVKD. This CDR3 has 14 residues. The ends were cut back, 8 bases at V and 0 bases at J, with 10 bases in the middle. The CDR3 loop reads CATMGGPSYNEQFF. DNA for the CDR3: TGTGCCACCATGGGCGGTCCCTCCTACAATGAGCAGTTCTTC.

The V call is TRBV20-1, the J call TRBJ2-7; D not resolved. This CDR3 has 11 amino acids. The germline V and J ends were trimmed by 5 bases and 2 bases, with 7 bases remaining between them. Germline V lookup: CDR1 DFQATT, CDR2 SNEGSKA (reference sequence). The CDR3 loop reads CSAPHPYEQYF. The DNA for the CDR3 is TGCAGTGCTCCACACCCCTACGAGCAGTACTTC.

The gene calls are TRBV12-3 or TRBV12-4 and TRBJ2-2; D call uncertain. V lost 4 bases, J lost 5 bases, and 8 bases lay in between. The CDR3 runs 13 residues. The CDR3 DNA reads TGTGCCAGCAGTTATGTGGAGACCGGGGAGCTGTTTTTT. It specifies CASSYVETGELFF.

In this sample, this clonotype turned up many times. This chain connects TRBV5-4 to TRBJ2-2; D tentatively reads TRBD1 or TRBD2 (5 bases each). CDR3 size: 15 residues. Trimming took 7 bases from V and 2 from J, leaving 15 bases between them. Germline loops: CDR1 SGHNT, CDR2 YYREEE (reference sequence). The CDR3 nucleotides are TGTGCCAGCTCGCTTGGGACGGGAAACACCGGGGAGCTGTTTTTT. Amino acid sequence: CASSLGTGNTGELFF.

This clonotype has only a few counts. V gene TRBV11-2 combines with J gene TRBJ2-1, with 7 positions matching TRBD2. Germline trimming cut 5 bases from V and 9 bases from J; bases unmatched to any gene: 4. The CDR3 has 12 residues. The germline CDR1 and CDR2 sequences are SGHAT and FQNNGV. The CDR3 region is CASSGGLSEQFF. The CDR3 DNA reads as TGTGCCAGCAGCGGGGGACTATCTGAGCAGTTCTTC. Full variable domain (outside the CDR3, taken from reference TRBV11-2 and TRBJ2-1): EAGVAQSPRYKIIEKRQSVAFWCNPISGHATLYWYQQILGQGPKLLIQFQNNGVVDDSQLPKDRFSAERLKGVDSTLKIQPAKLEDSAVYLCASSGGLSEQFFGPGTRLTVL.

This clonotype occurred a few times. The CDR3 sequence is CASSLRDGGTEAFF. DNA for the CDR3: TGTGCCAGCAGTTTACGGGACGGAGGCACTGAAGCTTTCTTT. The chain is built from TRBV9 and TRBJ1-1, with D perhaps matching TRBD1 (5 bases). V was cut by 5 bases and J by 4 bases, with 15 bases left in between. CDR1 and CDR2 (germline): SGDLS, YYNGEE. The CDR3 consists of 14 residues.

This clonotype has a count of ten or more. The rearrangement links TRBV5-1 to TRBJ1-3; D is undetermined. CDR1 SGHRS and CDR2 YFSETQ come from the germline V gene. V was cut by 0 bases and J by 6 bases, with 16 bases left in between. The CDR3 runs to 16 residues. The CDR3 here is CASSLGVDGLINTIYF. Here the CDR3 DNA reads TGCGCCAGCAGCTTGGGGGTTGACGGACTGATAAACACCATATATTTT.

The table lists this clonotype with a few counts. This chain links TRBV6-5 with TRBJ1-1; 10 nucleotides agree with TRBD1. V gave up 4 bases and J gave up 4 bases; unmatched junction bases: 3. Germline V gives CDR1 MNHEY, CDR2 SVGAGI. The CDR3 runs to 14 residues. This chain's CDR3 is CASSSGQGSTEAFF. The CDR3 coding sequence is TGTGCCAGCAGTTCGGGACAGGGGAGCACTGAAGCTTTCTTT.

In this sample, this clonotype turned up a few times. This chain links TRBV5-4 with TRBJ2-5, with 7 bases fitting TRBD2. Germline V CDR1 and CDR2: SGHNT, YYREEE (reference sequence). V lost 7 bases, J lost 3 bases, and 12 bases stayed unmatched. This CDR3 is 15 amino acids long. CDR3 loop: CASGGSGARKETQYF. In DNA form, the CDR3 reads TGTGCCAGCGGCGGAAGCGGGGCGCGAAAAGAGACCCAGTACTTC.

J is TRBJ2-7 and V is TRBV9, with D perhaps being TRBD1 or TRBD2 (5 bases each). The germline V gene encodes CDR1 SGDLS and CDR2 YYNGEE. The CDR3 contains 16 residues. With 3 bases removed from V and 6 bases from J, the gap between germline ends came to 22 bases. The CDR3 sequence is CASSGEGNSSSSEQYV. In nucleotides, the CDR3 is TGTGCCAGCAGCGGCGAGGGGAACAGCTCCAGCAGCGAGCAGTACGTC.

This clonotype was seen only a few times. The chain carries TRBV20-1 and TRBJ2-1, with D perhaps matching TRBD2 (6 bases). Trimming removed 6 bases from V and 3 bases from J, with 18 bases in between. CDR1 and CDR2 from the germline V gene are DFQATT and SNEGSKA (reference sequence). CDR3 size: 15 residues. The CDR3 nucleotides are TGCAGTGCATTCGGTCTCGGGGGTGTCTACAATGAGCAGTTCTTC. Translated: CSAFGLGGVYNEQFF.

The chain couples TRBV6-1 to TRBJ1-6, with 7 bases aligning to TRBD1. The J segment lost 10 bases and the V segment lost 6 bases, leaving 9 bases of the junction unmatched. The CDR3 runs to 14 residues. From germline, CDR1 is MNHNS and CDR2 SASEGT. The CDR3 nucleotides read TGTGCCAGCAGCCGGCGACAGGGACGCTCACCCCTCCACTTT. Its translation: CASSRRQGRSPLHF.

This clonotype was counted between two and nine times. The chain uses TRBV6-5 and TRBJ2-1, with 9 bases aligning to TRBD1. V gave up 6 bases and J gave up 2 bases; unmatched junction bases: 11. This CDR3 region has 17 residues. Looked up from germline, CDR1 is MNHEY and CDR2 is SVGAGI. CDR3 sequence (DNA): TGTGCCAGCAGATTACGGACCGGGACAGGGACCTACAATGAGCAGTTCTTC. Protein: CASRLRTGTGTYNEQFF.

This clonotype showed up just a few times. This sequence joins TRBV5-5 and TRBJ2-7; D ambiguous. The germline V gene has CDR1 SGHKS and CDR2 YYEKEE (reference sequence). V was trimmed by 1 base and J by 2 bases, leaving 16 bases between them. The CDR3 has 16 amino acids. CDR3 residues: CASSLWGRVSTYEQYF. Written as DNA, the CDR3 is TGTGCCAGCAGCTTGTGGGGAAGGGTCTCGACCTACGAGCAGTACTTC.

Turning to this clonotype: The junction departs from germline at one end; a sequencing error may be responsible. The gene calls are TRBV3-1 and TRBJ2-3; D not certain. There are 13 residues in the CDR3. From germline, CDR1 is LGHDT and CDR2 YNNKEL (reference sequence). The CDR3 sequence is CASSQDLLSTQCF. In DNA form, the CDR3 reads TGTGCCAGCAGCCAAGATCTCCTAAGTACGCAGTGTTTT.

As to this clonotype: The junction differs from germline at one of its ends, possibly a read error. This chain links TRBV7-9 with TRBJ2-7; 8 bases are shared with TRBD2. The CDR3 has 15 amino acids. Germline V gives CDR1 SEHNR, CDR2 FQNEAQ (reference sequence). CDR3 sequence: CASSLPERGRNDQYF. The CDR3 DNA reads TGTGCCAGCAGCCTCCCTGAGCGGGGGCGAAACGACCAGTACTTC.

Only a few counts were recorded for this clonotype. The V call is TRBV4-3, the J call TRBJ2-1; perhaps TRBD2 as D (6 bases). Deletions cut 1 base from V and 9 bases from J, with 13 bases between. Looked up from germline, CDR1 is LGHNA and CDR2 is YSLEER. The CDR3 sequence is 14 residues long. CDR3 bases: TGCGCCAGCAGCCAAGGGGGCTTCGGGGGTGAGCAGTTCTTC. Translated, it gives CASSQGGFGGEQFF.